The next 32 T cell receptor beta chains were all read from a single sample in a study of cytomegalovirus exposure and HLA in healthy donors. Measured with immunoSEQ multiplex PCR; TCRdb has only the in-frame clones, and not every one. This table has over 100,000 clones, 88% appearing once. Input material: PBMCs. The receptors derive from a woman under 30 in good health and CMV-seropositive.

The rearrangement joins TRBV7-6 to TRBJ2-1; 11 positions agree with TRBD2. With V trimmed by 5 bases and J by 8 bases, 14 bases remained unmatched. This CDR3 contains 17 residues. CDR1 is SGHVS, CDR2 FNYEAQ, per germline. The CDR3: CASSPSITSGSLDEQFF. The CDR3 DNA follows: TGTGCCAGCAGCCCAAGCATCACTAGCGGGAGTTTGGATGAGCAGTTCTTC.

This rearrangement joins TRBV14 to TRBJ2-1, with TRBD2 matching over 7 bases. Germline CDR1 SGHDN, CDR2 FVKESK. The CDR3 consists of 14 residues. J was trimmed by 2 bases and V by 3 bases; bases with no gene match: 1. The DNA of the CDR3 is TGTGCCAGCAGCCACGGGACTACCTACAATGAGCAGTTCTTC. Amino acids: CASSHGTTYNEQFF.

The chain has TRBV15 and TRBJ2-3; D is uncertain. The V gene's germline CDR1 is LNHNV and CDR2 YYDKDF (reference sequence). There are 13 residues in the CDR3. V was trimmed by 5 bases and J by 2 bases, leaving 8 bases between them. CDR3 amino acids: CATSSMNTDTQYF. Written as DNA, the CDR3 is TGTGCCACCAGCTCTATGAACACAGATACGCAGTATTTT.

This chain links TRBV9 with TRBJ1-5, with D tentatively TRBD1 (5 bases). Trimming pared 3 bases from V and 3 bases from J, leaving 10 bases between. CDR3 length equals 14 residues. CDR1 and CDR2 from the germline V gene are SGDLS and YYNGEE. CDR3 nucleotide sequence: TGTGCCAGCAGCGGACAGCCCTTCAATCAGCCCCAGCATTTT. Its translation is CASSGQPFNQPQHF.

The chain links TRBV18 to TRBJ1-5; D gene ambiguous. The CDR3 is 16 residues long. Germline loops: CDR1 KGHSH, CDR2 LQKENI. V dropped 3 bases and J dropped 2 bases, with 14 bases sitting between them. The CDR3 loop is CASSPPGSGGNQPQHF. DNA of the CDR3: TGTGCCAGCTCACCTCCGGGATCCGGGGGCAATCAGCCCCAGCATTTT.

The chain links TRBV13 to TRBJ2-1; 7 nucleotides line up with TRBD1. CDR1 is PRHDT, CDR2 FYEKMQ, per germline (reference sequence). The V segment lost 5 bases and the J segment 5 bases; nucleotides outside the gene matches: 9. The CDR3 spans 15 residues. Written as DNA, the CDR3 is TGTGCCAGCAGCCGTTCGGGACAGAAAGACAATGAGCAGTTCTTC. It translates to CASSRSGQKDNEQFF.

The J gene is TRBJ2-3, the V gene TRBV5-1; D is possibly TRBD2 (5 bases). This CDR3 spans 16 amino acids. In germline, CDR1 is SGHRS, CDR2 YFSETQ. The V end was cut by 5 bases, the J end by 0 bases, with 16 bases between. This CDR3 reads CASRFEGQASTDTQYF. The CDR3 bases are TGCGCCAGCAGGTTTGAGGGTCAGGCGAGCACAGATACGCAGTATTTT.

The chain employs TRBV7-3 and TRBJ1-1, with 8 bases aligning to TRBD1. The germline V gene has CDR1 SGHTA and CDR2 FQGTGA. The CDR3 loop spans 15 amino acids. The J segment lost 2 bases and the V segment lost 0 bases, leaving 2 bases of the junction unmatched. The CDR3 reads CASSLTGQANTEAFF. CDR3 bases: TGTGCCAGCAGCTTAACGGGACAGGCAAACACTGAAGCTTTCTTT. Full variable domain (remainder filled in from reference TRBV7-3 and TRBJ1-1): GAGVSQTPSNKVTEKGKYVELRCDPISGHTALYWYRQSLGQGPEFLIYFQGTGAADDSGLPNDRFFAVRPEGSVSTLKIQRTERGDSAVYLCASSLTGQANTEAFFGQGTRLTVV.

CDR3 residues: CASREQGPLNQPQHF. CDR3 bases: TGTGCCAGTAGGGAACAGGGGCCCCTCAATCAGCCCCAGCATTTT. The chain joins TRBV19 to TRBJ1-5; 7 positions agree with TRBD1. The V segment lost 6 bases and the J segment 3 bases; nucleotides outside the gene matches: 8. CDR1 and CDR2 from the germline V gene are LNHDA and SQIVND (reference sequence). This CDR3 region has 15 residues.

The CDR3 nucleotides are TGTGCCAGCAGTGAAGCGCTTCGGGACAGTTACTATGGCTACACCTTC. Residues: CASSEALRDSYYGYTF. This chain uses TRBV6-1 with TRBJ1-2; 7 bases align to TRBD1. CDR3 length: 16 amino acids. Trimming removed 0 bases from V and 3 bases from J; junction bases left unmatched: 7. In germline, CDR1 is MNHNS, CDR2 SASEGT.

J is TRBJ1-6 and V is TRBV6-6; TRBD1 agrees at 10 bases. V was clipped by 6 bases and J by 9 bases; unmatched bases: 8. CDR1 MNHNY and CDR2 SVGAGI come from the germline V gene (reference sequence). The CDR3 spans 15 residues. The CDR3 loop reads CASRGTGESVSPLHF. The CDR3 DNA is TGTGCCAGCAGGGGGACAGGGGAATCGGTTTCACCCCTCCACTTT.

The chain couples TRBV5-1 to TRBJ2-7; no clear D. Trimming left V 0 bases short and J 6 bases short, with 10 bases between. This CDR3 is built from 13 residues. Germline CDR1 reads SGHRS; CDR2 reads YFSETQ. The CDR3 here is CASSLGLLSEQYF. CDR3 DNA sequence: TGCGCCAGCAGCTTGGGACTTTTATCCGAGCAGTACTTC.

The chain has TRBV19 and TRBJ1-5; D uncertain. This CDR3 is built from 13 residues. V lost 8 bases, J lost 2 bases, and 10 bases lay in between. Germline CDR1 LNHDA, CDR2 SQIVND (reference sequence). CDR3 protein: CASQDCCNQPQHF. In DNA form, the CDR3 reads TGTGCCAGTCAGGATTGCTGCAATCAGCCCCAGCATTTT.

A single count supports this clone. The rearrangement uses TRBV23-1 and TRBJ1-5; D call uncertain. TRBV23-1 is noted as an ORF with a role that remains uncertain. The CDR3 is made up of 16 amino acids. V was cut by 0 bases and J by 3 bases, with 12 bases left in between. This CDR3 is CASSQSLHQDNQPQHF. Here the CDR3 DNA reads TGCGCCAGCAGTCAATCGCTCCACCAGGACAATCAGCCCCAGCATTTT.

The chain has TRBV5-5 and TRBJ2-5; 7 bases agree with TRBD1. The germline gives CDR1 SGHKS, CDR2 YYEKEE (reference sequence). The CDR3 has 13 amino acids. V lost 2 bases, J lost 3 bases, and 1 base stayed unmatched. The CDR3 sequence is CASSLQGKETQYF. CDR3 bases: TGTGCCAGCAGCTTACAGGGGAAAGAGACCCAGTACTTC.

J is TRBJ1-1 and V is TRBV11-2; 7 bases are a match to TRBD1. Trimming removed 6 bases from V and 3 bases from J; junction bases left unmatched: 4. Per the germline V gene, CDR1 is SGHAT and CDR2 is FQNNGV. This CDR3 has 13 residues. The CDR3 DNA is TGTGCCAGCAGAATTACAGGGGACACTGAAGCTTTCTTT. Its protein is CASRITGDTEAFF.

CDR3 DNA: TGCAGCGTTGCAGGGGGCTTGAGCACTGAAGCTTTCTTT. This gives the protein CSVAGGLSTEAFF. This sequence joins TRBV29-1 and TRBJ1-1, with 8 nucleotides matching TRBD1. V was pared by 4 bases and J by 4 bases, with 5 bases of the junction left unmatched. This CDR3 is built from 13 residues. CDR1 and CDR2 from the germline V gene are SQVTM and ANQGSEA.

J is TRBJ2-7 and V is TRBV15; D is perhaps TRBD1 (6 bases). The CDR3 consists of 16 residues. V dropped 1 base and J dropped 2 bases, with 15 bases sitting between them. Per germline, CDR1 LNHNV and CDR2 YYDKDF (reference sequence). CDR3 amino acids: CATSRGPGQGAYEQYF. The CDR3 DNA is TGTGCCACCAGCAGAGGTCCGGGACAAGGAGCCTACGAGCAGTACTTC. Full variable domain (remainder filled in from reference TRBV15 and TRBJ2-7): DAMVIQNPRYQVTQFGKPVTLSCSQTLNHNVMYWYQQKSSQAPKLLFHYYDKDFNNEADTPDNFQSRRPNTSFCFLDIRSPGLGDTAMYLCATSRGPGQGAYEQYFGPGTRLTVT.

The chain carries TRBV19 and TRBJ1-2; D ambiguous. The V end was cut by 4 bases, the J end by 4 bases, with 10 bases between. This CDR3 is 13 amino acids long. Germline V gives CDR1 LNHDA, CDR2 SQIVND (reference sequence). The CDR3 bases are TGTGCCAGTAGTACCACAGACACCTATGGCTACACCTTC. Encoded protein: CASSTTDTYGYTF. Supplemented by reference TRBV19 and TRBJ1-2, the full variable domain reads DGGITQSPKYLFRKEGQNVTLSCEQNLNHDAMYWYRQDPGQGLRLIYYSQIVNDFQKGDIAEGYSVSREKKESFPLTVTSAQKNPTAFYLCASSTTDTYGYTFGSGTRLTVV.

V usage is TRBV6-1 and J usage is TRBJ2-6; 7 bases are shared with TRBD1. The ends lost 5 bases at V and 4 bases at J; junction bases unmatched: 5. The CDR3 extends over 15 amino acids. Germline V CDR1 and CDR2: MNHNS, SASEGT. The CDR3 region has the DNA TGTGCCAGCAGTCTGACAGGGTCGGGGGCCAACGTCCTGACTTTC. Its translation: CASSLTGSGANVLTF.

This chain joins TRBV30 and TRBJ2-7; D gene unclear. CDR1 GTSNPN and CDR2 SVGIG come from the germline V gene (reference sequence). With 4 bases removed from V and 4 bases from J, the gap between germline ends came to 8 bases. The CDR3 totals 11 residues. The CDR3: CAWTSGYEQYF. DNA of the CDR3: TGTGCCTGGACTAGTGGGTACGAGCAGTACTTC.

CDR3 sequence (DNA): TGTGCCAGCAGCATCAGGGGATTTGGTGGAAACACCATATATTTT. The encoded protein is CASSIRGFGGNTIYF. V is TRBV2 and J is TRBJ1-3, with a weak D call TRBD1 (6 bases). Trimming removed 6 bases from V and 3 bases from J, with 15 bases in between. CDR3 size: 15 residues. Germline V gene lookup returns CDR1 SNHLY and CDR2 FYNNEI.

This chain uses TRBV6-6 with TRBJ2-7, with D hard to call. V was pared by 5 bases and J by 6 bases, with 8 bases between. Germline CDR1 MNHNY, CDR2 SVGAGI (reference sequence). The CDR3 spans 11 residues. CDR3 amino acids: CASSAGIEQYF. CDR3 nucleotides: TGTGCCAGCAGTGCAGGCATCGAGCAGTACTTC.

CDR3 protein: CASSLGLAGVTDTQYF. CDR3 nucleotides: TGTGCCAGCAGCTTAGGGCTAGCGGGAGTCACAGATACGCAGTATTTT. The chain carries TRBV7-3 and TRBJ2-3; the match to TRBD2 covers 10 bases. From germline, CDR1 is SGHTA and CDR2 FQGTGA. The length of the CDR3 is 16 residues. J was trimmed by 2 bases and V by 2 bases; bases with no gene match: 4.

The chain is built from TRBV5-1 and TRBJ2-1; 10 bases match TRBD2. J lost 7 bases, V lost 0 bases, and 7 bases had no gene match. Germline values: CDR1 SGHRS, CDR2 YFSETQ. CDR3 length equals 16 residues. CDR3 residues: CASSLGPAGGPNEQFF. DNA of the CDR3: TGCGCCAGCAGCTTGGGTCCAGCGGGGGGGCCGAATGAGCAGTTCTTC.

The V and J genes are TRBV4-1 and TRBJ1-1; no definite D call. The CDR3 extends over 16 amino acids. Trimming pared 0 bases from V and 3 bases from J, leaving 14 bases between. Looked up from germline, CDR1 is MGHRA and CDR2 is YSYEKL. This CDR3 reads CASSQEWRRDYTEAFF. In DNA form, the CDR3 reads TGCGCCAGCAGCCAAGAGTGGAGACGGGATTACACTGAAGCTTTCTTT.

The J gene is TRBJ1-1, the V gene TRBV4-1; 9 bases map to TRBD1. V shed 4 bases, J shed 3 bases, and the junction held 6 bases outside the gene matches. The V gene's germline CDR1 is MGHRA and CDR2 YSYEKL. The CDR3 is 15 amino acids. CDR3 loop: CASSRTGDSDTEAFF. DNA for the CDR3: TGCGCCAGCAGCCGGACAGGGGATTCGGACACTGAAGCTTTCTTT.

This clone was detected only once. The chain joins TRBV10-3 to TRBJ1-3; D perhaps matches TRBD1 (5 bases). Germline CDR1 ENHRY, CDR2 SYGVKD. V shed 5 bases and J shed 4 bases, with 9 bases lying between them. This CDR3 spans 13 amino acids. Written as DNA, the CDR3 is TGTGCCATCAGTAGGGACTCGGGAAACACCATATATTTT. Translated: CAISRDSGNTIYF.

The J gene is TRBJ1-5, the V gene TRBV6-6, with a weak D call TRBD1 (6 bases). The length of the CDR3 is 13 residues. Germline V gene lookup returns CDR1 MNHNY and CDR2 SVGAGI (reference sequence). V was cut by 4 bases and J by 5 bases, with 9 bases left in between. The CDR3 sequence is CASSSDSYQPQHF. The CDR3 coding sequence is TGTGCCAGCAGTTCGGACAGTTATCAGCCCCAGCATTTT.

This chain uses TRBV9 with TRBJ2-2, with 8 bases identical to TRBD2. The CDR3 sequence is 15 residues long. With V trimmed by 4 bases and J by 8 bases, 10 bases remained unmatched. Germline CDR1 SGDLS, CDR2 YYNGEE. The CDR3 nucleotides read TGTGCCAGCAGCATTAGCGGGACGCTTTCGGGGGAGCTGTTTTTT. Protein: CASSISGTLSGELFF.

This chain links TRBV28 with TRBJ1-3; 9 bases line up with TRBD1. This CDR3 is 16 amino acids long. With V trimmed by 3 bases and J by 0 bases, 3 bases remained unmatched. The germline CDR1 and CDR2 sequences are MDHEN and SYDVKM. CDR3 DNA: TGTGCCAGCAGTTTCCCGGACAGGGGCTCTGGAAACACCATATATTTT. Translating it yields CASSFPDRGSGNTIYF.

V usage is TRBV7-8 and J usage is TRBJ1-2; D not resolved. CDR3 size: 13 residues. In germline, CDR1 is SGHVS, CDR2 FQNEAQ. V was clipped by 2 bases and J by 5 bases, with 9 bases between them. Here the CDR3 reads CASSLSTVYGYTF. The CDR3, as DNA: TGTGCCAGCAGCTTATCCACAGTGTATGGCTACACCTTC.